These 14 T cell receptor beta chains were all obtained from the same sample, sequenced in a study of blood T cell repertoires in COVID-19 (TCRdb year 2020). Library generation was performed with the immunoSEQ multiplex PCR assay. Not all clones reach the TCRdb copy of this immuneACCESS table, which keeps in-frame sequences only. Checked studies attribute under half of the gap to unresolved V genes and leave the rest unexplained. The sample table shows about 400,000 clones, and 80% to 90% are seen once. 1.4% to 1.5% of the sample lies in the top ten. Material for sequencing was peripheral blood. These receptors were collected from a woman aged 25 to 45 with active or convalescent COVID-19.

The chain couples TRBV6-5 to TRBJ1-4; D gene uncertain. V was clipped by 7 bases and J by 8 bases, with 14 bases between them. CDR3 length: 13 amino acids. Germline V gene data show CDR1 as MNHEY and CDR2 as SVGAGI. CDR3 protein: CASNREKGEKLFF. The CDR3 nucleotides read TGTGCCAGCAATCGGGAGAAGGGAGAAAAACTGTTTTTT.

This chain connects TRBV11-2 to TRBJ2-3; 9 bases are a match to TRBD1. The CDR3 is 17 residues long. Germline V gives CDR1 SGHAT, CDR2 FQNNGV. V shed 6 bases, J shed 1 base, and the junction held 11 bases outside the gene matches. The CDR3 here is CASRRPGQGIGTDTQYF. The CDR3 nucleotides read TGTGCCAGCAGACGGCCGGGACAGGGAATAGGCACAGATACGCAGTATTTT.

The chain joins TRBV5-6 to TRBJ1-2; no clear D. The CDR3 has 14 amino acids. Germline CDR1 SGHDT, CDR2 YYEEEE. Trimming left V 4 bases short and J 0 bases short, with 10 bases between. CDR3 in DNA: TGTGCCAGCAGCCGGACTGCTGCTAACTATGGCTACACCTTC. This codes for CASSRTAANYGYTF.

J is TRBJ1-1 and V is TRBV10-2; 8 positions match TRBD1. The CDR3 has 15 residues. In germline, CDR1 is WSHSY, CDR2 SAAADI. Unmatched junction bases numbered 7, after V lost 6 bases and J lost 1 base. DNA of the CDR3: TGCGCCAGCAGGGGAGCCCAGGGGGCGAACACTGAAGCTTTCTTT. This encodes CASRGAQGANTEAFF.

The chain employs TRBV9 and TRBJ1-4; TRBD1 matches at 9 bases. CDR1 is SGDLS and CDR2 is YYNGEE in the germline V gene. The CDR3 has 15 amino acids. Germline trimming cut 4 bases from V and 7 bases from J; bases unmatched to any gene: 8. The CDR3 loop is CASSPRGTGTEKLFF. The CDR3 DNA reads TGTGCCAGCAGCCCCCGGGGGACAGGGACTGAAAAACTGTTTTTT.

The chain carries TRBV19 and TRBJ1-5; tentatively, D is TRBD1 (6 bases). The CDR3 is made up of 16 amino acids. CDR1 and CDR2 (germline): LNHDA, SQIVND (reference sequence). With 5 bases removed from V and 3 bases from J, the gap between germline ends came to 17 bases. The CDR3 region has the DNA TGTGCCAGTAGTCCCCAATATGGACAGCTCAATCAGCCCCAGCATTTT. This sequence encodes CASSPQYGQLNQPQHF. The full variable domain, with the rest looked up from reference TRBV19 and TRBJ1-5, is DGGITQSPKYLFRKEGQNVTLSCEQNLNHDAMYWYRQDPGQGLRLIYYSQIVNDFQKGDIAEGYSVSREKKESFPLTVTSAQKNPTAFYLCASSPQYGQLNQPQHFGDGTRLSIL.

This sequence joins TRBV9 and TRBJ1-1; D might be TRBD1 (5 bases). The germline V gene encodes CDR1 SGDLS and CDR2 YYNGEE. The CDR3 length is 14 residues. The ends were cut back, 3 bases at V and 0 bases at J, with 9 bases in the middle. The CDR3 DNA reads TGTGCCAGCAGCGCGACAGCTATGAACACTGAAGCTTTCTTT. It encodes CASSATAMNTEAFF. Full variable domain (missing parts from reference TRBV9 and TRBJ1-1): DSGVTQTPKHLITATGQRVTLRCSPRSGDLSVYWYQQSLDQGLQFLIQYYNGEERAKGNILERFSAQQFPDLHSELNLSSLELGDSALYFCASSATAMNTEAFFGQGTRLTVV.

The chain combines TRBV11-2 with TRBJ2-1, with no clear D. Germline loops: CDR1 SGHAT, CDR2 FQNNGV. CDR3 length: 12 amino acids. V was pared by 1 base and J by 9 bases, with 7 bases between. CDR3 region: CASSLGAVEQFF. The CDR3 DNA is TGTGCCAGCAGCTTAGGTGCGGTTGAGCAGTTCTTC.

The chain recombines TRBV3-1 (or the pseudogene TRBV3-2) with TRBJ1-1; the D gene is possibly TRBD1 (6 bases). V was clipped by 3 bases and J by 0 bases, with 20 bases between them. Germline assignment: CDR1 LGHDT and CDR2 YNNKEL (reference sequence). CDR3 length: 18 amino acids. The CDR3 bases are TGTGCCAGCAGCCAGCTAATGTCAGGACAGACCATGAACACTGAAGCTTTCTTT. Amino acids: CASSQLMSGQTMNTEAFF.

The J gene is TRBJ1-4, the V gene TRBV19; TRBD1 is a possible D gene (5 bases). The germline CDR1 and CDR2 sequences are LNHDA and SQIVND (reference sequence). CDR3 length: 19 amino acids. V lost 2 bases to trimming and J lost 0 bases, with 19 bases between them. In nucleotides, the CDR3 is TGTGCCAGTAGTATACTTCACGGGGGGGTAAAATCAACTAATGAAAAACTGTTTTTT. It translates to CASSILHGGVKSTNEKLFF.

The chain links TRBV6-6 to TRBJ1-5, with unresolved D. The V gene lost 5 bases and the J gene lost 8 bases, with 31 bases spanning the gap. Germline assignment: CDR1 MNHNY and CDR2 SVGAGI (reference sequence). The CDR3 is 19 amino acids. CDR3 bases: TGTGCCAGCAGTCTTGGCAGGCTCAAGGATAGAATGACAAATGAGCCCCAGCATTTT. The encoded protein is CASSLGRLKDRMTNEPQHF.

The chain combines TRBV30 with TRBJ2-3; 11 positions agree with TRBD2. V gave up 3 bases and J gave up 1 base; unmatched junction bases: 12. This CDR3 has 18 amino acids. The germline CDR1 and CDR2 sequences are GTSNPN and SVGIG (reference sequence). The CDR3 spells CAWSDTSGRMFGTDTQYF. The CDR3 nucleotides read TGTGCCTGGAGCGACACTAGCGGGAGAATGTTTGGCACAGATACGCAGTATTTT.

The chain recombines TRBV3-1 (or the pseudogene TRBV3-2) with TRBJ2-3; D possibly corresponds to TRBD2 (6 bases). Germline CDR1 LGHDT, CDR2 YNNKEL (reference sequence). The CDR3 runs 13 residues. Trimming pared 0 bases from V and 9 bases from J, leaving 10 bases between. The chain's CDR3 is CASSQDRLATQYF. The CDR3 DNA reads TGTGCCAGCAGCCAAGATCGGCTAGCGACGCAGTATTTT.

This sequence joins TRBV4-2 and TRBJ2-3; the D gene is possibly TRBD2 (7 bases). The germline CDR1 and CDR2 sequences are LGHNA and YNFKEQ. V gave up 4 bases and J gave up 2 bases, with 25 bases separating them. The CDR3 contains 19 residues. CDR3 loop: CASSRNVGGGGVNTDTQYF. The CDR3 DNA reads as TGTGCCAGCAGCCGAAACGTCGGCGGGGGCGGAGTTAACACAGATACGCAGTATTTT.